The 3 T cell receptor beta chains reported below all come from one sample, sequenced in a study of shared clonotypes between healthy human individuals. The repertoire was sequenced with immunoSEQ multiplex PCR; TCRdb's copy has only in-frame clones and lacks some. There are approximately 1,500,000 clones in the sample; 96% occur only once, and over 1% lies in the top ten. Input material: naive CD4+ T cells sorted from blood. The subset is: CD45RA+ positively selected. The receptors were gathered from a man aged 25-40 years in good health.

This rearrangement joins TRBV30 to TRBJ1-2; D remains ambiguous. This CDR3 is built from 12 residues. The germline V and J ends were trimmed by 3 bases and 2 bases, with 7 bases remaining between them. CDR1 and CDR2 from the germline V gene are GTSNPN and SVGIG (reference sequence). CDR3 in DNA: TGTGCCTGGAGAGGGTGGAACTATGGCTACACCTTC. Translated, it gives CAWRGWNYGYTF.

The V call is TRBV5-4, the J call TRBJ2-6; TRBD2 aligns across 13 bases. This CDR3 has 18 amino acids. After removal of 0 bases from V and 2 bases from J, the junction contained 2 bases not matched to a gene. From germline, CDR1 is SGHNT and CDR2 YYREEE (reference sequence). Written as DNA, the CDR3 is TGTGCCAGCAGCTTGGATGGACTAGCGGGAGCTGGGGCCAACGTCCTGACTTTC. Amino acids: CASSLDGLAGAGANVLTF.

V is TRBV21-1 and J is TRBJ2-4; the table assigns TRBD1, which was not confirmed against the DNA. TRBV21-1 is a recognized pseudogene. This CDR3 is built from 19 residues. In DNA, the CDR3 is TGTGCCAGCAGCAAACAAGGGACAGGGCTGTGGGGGGCCAAAAACATTCAGTACTTC. Amino acid sequence: CASSKQGTGLWGAKNIQYF.